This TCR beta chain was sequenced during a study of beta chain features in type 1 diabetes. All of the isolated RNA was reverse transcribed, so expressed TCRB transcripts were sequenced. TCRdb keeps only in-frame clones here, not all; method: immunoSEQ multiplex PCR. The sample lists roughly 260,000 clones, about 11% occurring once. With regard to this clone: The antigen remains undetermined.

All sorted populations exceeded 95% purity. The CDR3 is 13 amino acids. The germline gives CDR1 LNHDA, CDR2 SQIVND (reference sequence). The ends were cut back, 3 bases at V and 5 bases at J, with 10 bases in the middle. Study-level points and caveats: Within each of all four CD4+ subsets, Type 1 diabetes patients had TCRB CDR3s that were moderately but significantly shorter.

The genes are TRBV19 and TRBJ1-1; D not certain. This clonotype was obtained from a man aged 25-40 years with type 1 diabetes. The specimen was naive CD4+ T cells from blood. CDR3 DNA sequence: TGTGCCAGTAGTATTAGTTGGAGGACTGAAGCTTTCTTT. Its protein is CASSISWRTEAFF.